These 15 T cell receptor beta chains were sequenced from one sample in a study of shared clonotypes between healthy human individuals. The assay was immunoSEQ multiplex PCR, and TCRdb's table has in-frame clones only and misses some. The sample holds 550,000 to 750,000 clones, about 92% seen once. In the naive CD8 group, cells lacked CD45RO and were positively selected for CCR7, so terminally differentiated effector memory CD45RA+ cells were left out. Sequenced material: naive CD8+ T cells sorted from blood. The receptors shown here come from a man younger than 45 in good health.

About this clone: Other DNA sequences in this sample translate to the same CDR3. V usage is TRBV7-9 and J usage is TRBJ1-1, with D possibly matching TRBD1 (5 bases). Per the germline V gene, CDR1 is SEHNR and CDR2 is FQNEAQ (reference sequence). The V end was cut by 3 bases, the J end by 4 bases, with 9 bases between. The CDR3 runs to 13 residues. CDR3 region: CASSFGQGTEAFF. The CDR3, as DNA: TGTGCCAGCAGCTTTGGTCAGGGCACTGAAGCTTTCTTT.

The chain carries TRBV6-5 and TRBJ1-1; TRBD1 might be the D (5 bases). Trimming left V 4 bases short and J 4 bases short, with 13 bases between. The CDR3 runs 14 residues. CDR1 and CDR2 (germline): MNHEY, SVGAGI. CDR3 in amino acids: CASSSYERGTEAFF. The CDR3 coding sequence is TGTGCCAGCAGTTCCTACGAGAGGGGCACTGAAGCTTTCTTT.

The chain combines TRBV5-5 with TRBJ1-5; 7 bases align to TRBD1. The germline gives CDR1 SGHKS, CDR2 YYEKEE (reference sequence). CDR3 length: 15 residues. Trimming took 4 bases from V and 3 from J; bases not matched to a gene: 7. Here the CDR3 reads CASSQDRDLNQPQHF. The CDR3 nucleotides are TGTGCCAGCAGCCAAGACAGGGACCTCAATCAGCCCCAGCATTTT.

V is TRBV30 and J is TRBJ1-2, with D possibly TRBD1 on 5 matching bases. The CDR3 has 13 residues. Germline CDR1 and CDR2: GTSNPN and SVGIG (reference sequence). V lost 4 bases and J lost 3, with 12 bases in between. The CDR3 region is CAWTPGTDYGYTF. The CDR3 coding sequence is TGTGCCTGGACCCCCGGGACGGACTATGGCTACACCTTC. The full variable domain, completed using reference TRBV30 and TRBJ1-2, is SQTIHQWPATLVQPVGSPLSLECTVEGTSNPNLYWYRQAAGRGLQLLFYSVGIGQISSEVPQNLSASRPQDRQFILSSKKLLLSDSGFYLCAWTPGTDYGYTFGSGTRLTVV.

This clone was found once. The chain joins TRBV7-3 to TRBJ2-5; 7 positions match TRBD1. Germline lookup yields CDR1 SGHTA and CDR2 FQGTGA. The CDR3 sequence is 17 residues long. The trim removed 3 bases at V and 1 base at J, leaving 11 bases unmatched. In DNA, the CDR3 is TGTGCCAGCAGCTTGATGGTTACGGGACAGTCCCAAGAGACCCAGTACTTC. Its translation: CASSLMVTGQSQETQYF.

The chain uses TRBV7-6 and TRBJ2-1, with 7 nucleotides matching TRBD1. Germline values: CDR1 SGHVS, CDR2 FNYEAQ. This CDR3 comprises 16 residues. The trim removed 4 bases at V and 9 bases at J, leaving 15 bases unmatched. CDR3: CASSSPGGVDSFEQFF. CDR3 DNA: TGTGCCAGCAGCTCCCCAGGGGGAGTGGATTCTTTTGAGCAGTTCTTC. The variable domain in full, completed from reference TRBV7-6 and TRBJ2-1, reads GAGVSQSPRYKVTKRGQDVALRCDPISGHVSLYWYRQALGQGPEFLTYFNYEAQQDKSGLPNDRFSAERPEGSISTLTIQRTEQRDSAMYRCASSSPGGVDSFEQFFGPGTRLTVL.

The V gene is TRBV7-9, the J gene TRBJ1-4; D perhaps matches TRBD1 (6 bases). CDR3 length equals 18 residues. V lost 5 bases and J lost 8, with 27 bases in between. Per germline, CDR1 SEHNR and CDR2 FQNEAQ (reference sequence). This CDR3 is CASSPPGAGYVGEEKLFF. Here the CDR3 DNA reads TGTGCCAGCAGCCCCCCGGGGGCAGGGTACGTCGGTGAGGAAAAACTGTTTTTT.

This chain uses TRBV30 with TRBJ1-1; D remains ambiguous. In germline, CDR1 is GTSNPN, CDR2 SVGIG (reference sequence). The V end was cut by 4 bases, the J end by 3 bases, with 9 bases between. This CDR3 has 12 amino acids. The CDR3 coding sequence is TGTGCCTGGACACCATGGGACACTGAAGCTTTCTTT. Protein product: CAWTPWDTEAFF.

The chain couples TRBV4-3 to TRBJ1-1; the D gene is possibly TRBD1 (5 bases). This CDR3 spans 14 amino acids. Deletions cut 3 bases from V and 2 bases from J, with 10 bases between. Germline V gene data show CDR1 as LGHNA and CDR2 as YSLEER. CDR3 loop: CASSQRGANTEAFF. DNA of the CDR3: TGCGCCAGCAGCCAGAGGGGTGCCAACACTGAAGCTTTCTTT.

This chain uses TRBV11-1 with TRBJ1-3, with D possibly matching TRBD1 (5 bases). The germline V gene encodes CDR1 SGHAT and CDR2 FQDESV (reference sequence). CDR3 length equals 15 residues. V was cut by 4 bases and J by 4 bases, with 14 bases left in between. The CDR3 DNA follows: TGTGCCAGCAGCTGGGGGTGGGGCAGAGGAAACACCATATATTTT. Translation gives CASSWGWGRGNTIYF.

This chain links TRBV5-1 with TRBJ2-3; TRBD2 is a possible D gene (5 bases). Germline values: CDR1 SGHRS, CDR2 YFSETQ. The CDR3 has 15 residues. The V gene lost 6 bases and the J gene lost 2 bases, with 16 bases spanning the gap. CDR3 nucleotide sequence: TGCGCCAGCAATCCGTTGGAGGATAACACAGATACGCAGTATTTT. It codes for CASNPLEDNTDTQYF.

This clone was detected only once. The V and J genes are TRBV27 and TRBJ2-7; TRBD2 matches 8 bases. The CDR3 has 17 amino acids. CDR1 and CDR2 from the germline V gene are MNHEY and SMNVEV (reference sequence). V was pared by 6 bases and J by 3 bases, with 16 bases of the junction left unmatched. Here the CDR3 reads CASSSQRLANTNYEQYF. CDR3 coding DNA: TGTGCCAGCAGCTCGCAAAGACTAGCGAATACAAACTACGAGCAGTACTTC.

The rearrangement links TRBV28 to TRBJ2-7, with D perhaps TRBD1 (5 bases). V dropped 7 bases and J dropped 5 bases, with 21 bases sitting between them. Germline-derived CDR1 and CDR2 are MDHEN and SYDVKM. The CDR3 length is 15 residues. The CDR3 here is CASTTVRQGEDEQYF. The CDR3 coding sequence is TGTGCCAGCACAACGGTTCGGCAGGGCGAAGACGAGCAGTACTTC.

This chain joins TRBV28 and TRBJ2-7; 9 bases align to TRBD1. CDR1 MDHEN and CDR2 SYDVKM come from the germline V gene. V trimming: 6 bases; J trimming: 3 bases; junction bases outside the gene matches: 12. This CDR3 contains 16 residues. The CDR3 spells CASSLPLQGAVYEQYF. The CDR3 DNA follows: TGTGCCAGCAGCCTACCCCTACAGGGGGCTGTCTACGAGCAGTACTTC.

The chain couples TRBV4-1 to TRBJ2-7, with a weak D call TRBD2 (5 bases). Between the trimmed V and J ends, which lost 0 bases and 7 bases, there was a span of 7 bases. The CDR3 sequence is 12 residues long. Per germline, CDR1 MGHRA and CDR2 YSYEKL. The DNA for the CDR3 is TGCGCCAGCAGCCAAGAAGGCGGGGAGCAGTACTTC. Amino acid sequence: CASSQEGGEQYF.